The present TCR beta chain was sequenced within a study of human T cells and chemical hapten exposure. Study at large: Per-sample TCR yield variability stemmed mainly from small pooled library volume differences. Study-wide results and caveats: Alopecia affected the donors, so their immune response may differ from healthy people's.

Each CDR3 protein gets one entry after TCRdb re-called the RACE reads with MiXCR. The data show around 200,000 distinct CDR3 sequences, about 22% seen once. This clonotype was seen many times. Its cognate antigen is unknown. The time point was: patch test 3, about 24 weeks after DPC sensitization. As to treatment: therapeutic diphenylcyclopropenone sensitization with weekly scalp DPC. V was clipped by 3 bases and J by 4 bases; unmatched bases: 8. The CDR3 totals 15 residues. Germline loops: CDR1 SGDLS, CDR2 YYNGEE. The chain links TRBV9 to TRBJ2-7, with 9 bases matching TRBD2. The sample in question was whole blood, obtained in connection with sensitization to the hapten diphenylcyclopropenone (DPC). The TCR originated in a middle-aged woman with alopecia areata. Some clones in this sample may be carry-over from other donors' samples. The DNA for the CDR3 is TGTGCCAGCAGCGCGGACAGCGGGAGGACTTACGAGCAGTACTTC. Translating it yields CASSADSGRTYEQYF.